Below, 14 T cell receptor beta chains from the same sample are listed, as sequenced in a study of shared clonotypes between healthy human individuals. Sequenced by immunoSEQ multiplex PCR; TCRdb stores in-frame clones only, minus some. The profile covers about 1 million clones, with around 76% appearing a single time and about 1.5% taken by the ten largest. Input material: memory CD4+ T cells sorted from blood. Subset in this sample: CD45RA-negative fraction. Receptor source: a man younger than 35 in good health.

This clone was seen only once. The chain couples TRBV27 to TRBJ2-6, with 13 bases fitting TRBD2. This CDR3 is 17 amino acids long. The germline CDR1 and CDR2 sequences are MNHEY and SMNVEV (reference sequence). Trimming cost V 5 bases and J 3 bases; bases outside gene matches: 4. CDR3 region: CASSKLAGGGGANVLTF. The CDR3 DNA follows: TGTGCCAGCAGTAAACTAGCGGGAGGGGGTGGGGCCAACGTCCTGACTTTC.

Comments on this clone: Other DNA sequences in this specimen translate into the identical CDR3. This chain connects TRBV5-6 to TRBJ2-3; D not resolved. The germline CDR1 and CDR2 sequences are SGHDT and YYEEEE. CDR3 length: 11 amino acids. V lost 2 bases, J lost 6 bases, and 4 bases lay in between. The chain's CDR3 is CASSLRDTQYF. DNA of the CDR3: TGTGCCAGCAGCTTAAGGGATACGCAGTATTTT.

V is TRBV5-1 and J is TRBJ1-6, with 11 bases aligning to TRBD1. The CDR3 spans 14 residues. Unmatched junction bases numbered 3, after V lost 4 bases and J lost 9 bases. Germline CDR1 reads SGHRS; CDR2 reads YFSETQ. The CDR3 sequence: CASSLGTGGSPLHF. The CDR3 coding sequence is TGCGCCAGCAGCCTGGGGACAGGGGGTTCACCCCTCCACTTT.

This clone was observed a single time. A much larger clone sits a single nucleotide away, making a read error possible. The V gene is TRBV28, the J gene TRBJ2-7, with D unclear. V dropped 6 bases and J dropped 0 bases, with 3 bases sitting between them. Germline CDR1 is MDHEN and CDR2 is SYDVKM. The CDR3 consists of 11 residues. CDR3 sequence reads: CASSTSYEQYF. The CDR3 nucleotides are TGTGCCAGCAGCACCTCCTACGAGCAGTACTTC.

This clone was seen only a few times. The chain couples TRBV29-1 to TRBJ2-5; TRBD1 aligns across 10 bases. The CDR3 spans 16 residues. Unmatched junction bases numbered 10, after V lost 5 bases and J lost 1 base. Germline V gene sequence: CDR1 SQVTM, CDR2 ANQGSEA. This CDR3 reads CSVRTRDRGFQETQYF. CDR3 DNA sequence: TGCAGCGTTCGTACCCGGGACAGGGGTTTCCAAGAGACCCAGTACTTC.

J is TRBJ1-2 and V is TRBV11-2, with a weak D call TRBD1 (6 bases). The CDR3 has 14 amino acids. CDR1 is SGHAT and CDR2 is FQNNGV in the germline V gene. V was trimmed by 6 bases and J by 4 bases, leaving 15 bases between them. The CDR3: CASSLGQKSYGYTF. CDR3 DNA: TGTGCCAGCAGTCTCGGACAGAAATCCTATGGCTACACCTTC.

The V and J genes are TRBV29-1 and TRBJ2-7, with a weak D call TRBD1 (6 bases). The ends were cut back, 7 bases at V and 2 bases at J, with 12 bases in the middle. Germline V gene sequence: CDR1 SQVTM, CDR2 ANQGSEA. This CDR3 spans 12 amino acids. The CDR3 DNA sequence: TGCAGCGCCCGGGACAATACCTACGAGCAGTACTTC. Residues: CSARDNTYEQYF.

The chain has TRBV18 and TRBJ2-7; D is possibly TRBD1 or TRBD2 (5 bases each). V was trimmed by 4 bases and J by 6 bases, leaving 16 bases between them. The CDR3 length is 14 residues. Germline V gene sequence: CDR1 KGHSH, CDR2 LQKENI. The CDR3: CASSQGSSSTEQYF. CDR3 DNA: TGTGCCAGCTCACAGGGGAGTTCATCCACCGAGCAGTACTTC.

This clone has a handful of counts. The chain carries TRBV6-5 and TRBJ2-5, with 8 bases that match TRBD2. TRBJ2-7 matches the DNA end more closely, so the J call is doubtful. This CDR3 is 14 amino acids long. Germline V CDR1 and CDR2: MNHEY, SVGAGI. This chain's CDR3 is CASSIGLAYDEQYF. The CDR3 bases are TGTGCCAGCAGCATAGGACTAGCTTACGACGAGCAGTACTTC.

V usage is TRBV19 and J usage is TRBJ2-2, with D perhaps given as TRBD1 or TRBD2 (5 bases each). The germline V and J ends were trimmed by 6 bases and 1 base, with 9 bases remaining between them. Germline V gene lookup returns CDR1 LNHDA and CDR2 SQIVND (reference sequence). The CDR3 is 14 residues long. The CDR3 is CASRGTQNTGELFF. The DNA for the CDR3 is TGTGCCAGTAGGGGGACCCAGAACACCGGGGAGCTGTTTTTT.

The genes are TRBV29-1 and TRBJ2-7; a weak D match, TRBD1 (5 bases). The V gene lost 4 bases and the J gene lost 4 bases, with 14 bases spanning the gap. CDR1 SQVTM and CDR2 ANQGSEA come from the germline V gene. The CDR3 extends over 13 amino acids. CDR3 amino acids: CSVGVGQGYEQYF. DNA of the CDR3: TGCAGCGTTGGGGTCGGGCAGGGATACGAGCAGTACTTC.

The V gene is TRBV11-2, the J gene TRBJ2-1, with D uncertain. The CDR3 extends over 19 amino acids. V lost 5 bases to trimming and J lost 0 bases, with 23 bases between them. CDR1 and CDR2 (germline): SGHAT, FQNNGV. CDR3 protein: CASSTIAFWSGSSYNEQFF. In DNA, the CDR3 is TGTGCCAGCAGCACAATAGCCTTTTGGAGTGGAAGCTCCTACAATGAGCAGTTCTTC.

The chain couples TRBV7-9 to TRBJ1-6; weak D call: TRBD1 (6 bases). The CDR3 is 15 amino acids. The germline V and J ends were trimmed by 1 base and 6 bases, with 10 bases remaining between them. Germline CDR1 is SEHNR and CDR2 is FQNEAQ (reference sequence). The CDR3 DNA is TGTGCCAGCAGCTTAGACAGGGTTGGTAATTCACCCCTCCACTTT. It yields the protein CASSLDRVGNSPLHF.

A remark on this clone: Within the sample, other DNA sequences also encode this same CDR3. CDR3 region: CASSLNTDTQYF. As DNA, the CDR3 is TGTGCCAGCAGCCTGAATACAGATACGCAGTATTTT. V is TRBV11-2 and J is TRBJ2-3; D not resolved. The V gene lost 5 bases and the J gene lost 3 bases, with 6 bases spanning the gap. The CDR3 runs 12 residues. Germline V gene data show CDR1 as SGHAT and CDR2 as FQNNGV.